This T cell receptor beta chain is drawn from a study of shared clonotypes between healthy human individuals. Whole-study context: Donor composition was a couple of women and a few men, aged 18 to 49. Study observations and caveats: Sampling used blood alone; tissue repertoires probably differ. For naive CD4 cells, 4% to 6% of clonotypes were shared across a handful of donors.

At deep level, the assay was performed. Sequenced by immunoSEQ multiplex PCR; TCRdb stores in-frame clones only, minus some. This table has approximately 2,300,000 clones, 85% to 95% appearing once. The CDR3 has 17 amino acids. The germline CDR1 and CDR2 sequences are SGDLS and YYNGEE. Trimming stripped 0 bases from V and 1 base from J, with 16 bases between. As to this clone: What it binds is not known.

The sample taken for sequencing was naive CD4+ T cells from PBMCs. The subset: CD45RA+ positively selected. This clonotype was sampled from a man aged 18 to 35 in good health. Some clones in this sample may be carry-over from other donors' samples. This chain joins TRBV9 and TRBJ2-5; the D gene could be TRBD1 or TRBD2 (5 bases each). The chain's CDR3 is CASSVEGRVGLQETQYF. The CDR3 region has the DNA TGTGCCAGCAGCGTAGAGGGACGAGTAGGGCTCCAAGAGACCCAGTACTTC.